In its sample, the clone carrying this T cell receptor (beta chain) was seen a few times. Antigen unknown. Unique molecular identifiers tagged every individual TCR cDNA molecule. TCRdb analysed the 5' RACE reads with MiXCR anew, one entry per CDR3 protein. The sample consists of tens of thousands of distinct CDR3 sequences, roughly 15% of them appearing once. The time point here: sample taken at primary tumor resection. Extraction of whole RNA from tumor, nontumor lung or frozen PBMC preceded unsorted sequencing. Patients with untreated early-stage non-small cell lung cancer, numbering some 72, were the donors. The sample belongs to a study of spatial heterogeneity in lung cancer. As for the study in general: Each time, sequencing found more beta-chain sequences than alpha-chain sequences.

Study-wide results and caveats: Blood showed ubiquitous tumor TCRs more often at resection than at routine follow-up.

The TCR originated in a male donor with early-stage non-small cell lung cancer. This specimen was PBMCs, taken at surgery.

This CDR3 reads CASSSTVQGAEAFF. CDR3 sequence (DNA): TGCGCCAGCAGCTCGACGGTGCAGGGGGCTGAAGCTTTCTTT. The V call is TRBV5-1, the J call TRBJ1-1, with TRBD1 matching over 7 bases. The V segment lost 3 bases and the J segment 6 bases; nucleotides outside the gene matches: 8. This CDR3 is built from 14 residues. Germline CDR1 SGHRS, CDR2 YFSETQ.